Included here is one T cell receptor (beta chain) sequence, with context. The treatment: 15 to 20 received Ad26.COV2.S at low or high dose, single or two shots; about five received placebo; per-sample allocation not given. Sampling was performed 63 days after the first vaccine or placebo injection. The data derive from a study of Ad26.COV2.S vaccination and SARS-CoV-2 variants. Data came from immunoSEQ multiplex PCR; TCRdb stores just in-frame clones and leaves some out. Among about 410,000 clones, 80% to 95% were seen once, and the ten largest hold under 2%. CDR1 is MDHEN, CDR2 SYDVKM, per germline. The CDR3 is made up of 13 amino acids. Trimming removed 6 bases from V and 7 bases from J; junction bases left unmatched: 8.

This sequence joins TRBV28 and TRBJ2-7; 8 nucleotides match TRBD1. The receptor's source is a person aged 18-65 years who received the Ad26.COV2.S COVID-19 vaccine or a placebo. Sample: peripheral blood, taken in a trial of Ad26.COV2.S vaccine versus placebo. CDR3 amino acids: CASRVTGVREQYF. The DNA of the CDR3 is TGTGCCAGCAGGGTGACAGGGGTAAGGGAGCAGTACTTC.